This T cell receptor beta chain is from a study of early stage breast cancer tumors. General observations from the study: Unsorted bulk genomic DNA sequencing lacked pairing and functional marker data.

Regarding this clone: Its matching antigen is unknown.

The repertoire was sequenced with immunoSEQ multiplex PCR; TCRdb's copy has only in-frame clones and lacks some. This sample has 25,000 to 35,000 clones, with 80% found just once. Trimming at V came to 0 bases and at J to 7 bases, leaving 5 bases not matched to a gene. The CDR3 spans 15 residues. The germline V gene has CDR1 SGDLS and CDR2 YYNGEE. V usage is TRBV9 and J usage is TRBJ2-1, with TRBD2 matching 9 bases. The sample was blood. The sequence was obtained from a person between 55 and 69 years old with breast cancer. The CDR3 DNA follows: TGTGCCAGCAGCGTAGCAGAGACTAGCGGAAATGAGCAGTTCTTC. Translating gives CASSVAETSGNEQFF.